This TCR beta chain derives from a study of T cell responses to AZD1222 COVID-19 vaccine. Study results and limitations: Clonal diversity was possibly underestimated, and the donors were mostly white British, with more females. Vaccination with two AZD1222 doses was followed by a rise in Spike-specific TCR breadth and depth. Vaccine-associated CD4 TCRs spanned spike, dominant at 160-218 and 743-854.

Assay used: immunoSEQ multiplex PCR; TCRdb lists only in-frame clones, some missing. The sample holds about 270,000 clones, approximately 94% seen once. Second-dose timings of about 4 or about 12 weeks were pooled. In regard to this clone: What it binds is not known.

Sequences were derived from peripheral blood, sampled 28 days after the second AZD1222 dose. This sequence originates from an adult who received the AZD1222 COVID-19 vaccine.

For the CDR3, the DNA is TGTGCCAGCAGCCACCGGGGAACTGAAGCTTTCTTT. Residues: CASSHRGTEAFF. The chain uses TRBV3-1 (or the pseudogene TRBV3-2) and TRBJ1-1, with no clear D. Germline CDR1 LGHDT, CDR2 YNNKEL (reference sequence). Trimming removed 3 bases from V and 5 bases from J, with 7 bases in between. CDR3 size: 12 residues.